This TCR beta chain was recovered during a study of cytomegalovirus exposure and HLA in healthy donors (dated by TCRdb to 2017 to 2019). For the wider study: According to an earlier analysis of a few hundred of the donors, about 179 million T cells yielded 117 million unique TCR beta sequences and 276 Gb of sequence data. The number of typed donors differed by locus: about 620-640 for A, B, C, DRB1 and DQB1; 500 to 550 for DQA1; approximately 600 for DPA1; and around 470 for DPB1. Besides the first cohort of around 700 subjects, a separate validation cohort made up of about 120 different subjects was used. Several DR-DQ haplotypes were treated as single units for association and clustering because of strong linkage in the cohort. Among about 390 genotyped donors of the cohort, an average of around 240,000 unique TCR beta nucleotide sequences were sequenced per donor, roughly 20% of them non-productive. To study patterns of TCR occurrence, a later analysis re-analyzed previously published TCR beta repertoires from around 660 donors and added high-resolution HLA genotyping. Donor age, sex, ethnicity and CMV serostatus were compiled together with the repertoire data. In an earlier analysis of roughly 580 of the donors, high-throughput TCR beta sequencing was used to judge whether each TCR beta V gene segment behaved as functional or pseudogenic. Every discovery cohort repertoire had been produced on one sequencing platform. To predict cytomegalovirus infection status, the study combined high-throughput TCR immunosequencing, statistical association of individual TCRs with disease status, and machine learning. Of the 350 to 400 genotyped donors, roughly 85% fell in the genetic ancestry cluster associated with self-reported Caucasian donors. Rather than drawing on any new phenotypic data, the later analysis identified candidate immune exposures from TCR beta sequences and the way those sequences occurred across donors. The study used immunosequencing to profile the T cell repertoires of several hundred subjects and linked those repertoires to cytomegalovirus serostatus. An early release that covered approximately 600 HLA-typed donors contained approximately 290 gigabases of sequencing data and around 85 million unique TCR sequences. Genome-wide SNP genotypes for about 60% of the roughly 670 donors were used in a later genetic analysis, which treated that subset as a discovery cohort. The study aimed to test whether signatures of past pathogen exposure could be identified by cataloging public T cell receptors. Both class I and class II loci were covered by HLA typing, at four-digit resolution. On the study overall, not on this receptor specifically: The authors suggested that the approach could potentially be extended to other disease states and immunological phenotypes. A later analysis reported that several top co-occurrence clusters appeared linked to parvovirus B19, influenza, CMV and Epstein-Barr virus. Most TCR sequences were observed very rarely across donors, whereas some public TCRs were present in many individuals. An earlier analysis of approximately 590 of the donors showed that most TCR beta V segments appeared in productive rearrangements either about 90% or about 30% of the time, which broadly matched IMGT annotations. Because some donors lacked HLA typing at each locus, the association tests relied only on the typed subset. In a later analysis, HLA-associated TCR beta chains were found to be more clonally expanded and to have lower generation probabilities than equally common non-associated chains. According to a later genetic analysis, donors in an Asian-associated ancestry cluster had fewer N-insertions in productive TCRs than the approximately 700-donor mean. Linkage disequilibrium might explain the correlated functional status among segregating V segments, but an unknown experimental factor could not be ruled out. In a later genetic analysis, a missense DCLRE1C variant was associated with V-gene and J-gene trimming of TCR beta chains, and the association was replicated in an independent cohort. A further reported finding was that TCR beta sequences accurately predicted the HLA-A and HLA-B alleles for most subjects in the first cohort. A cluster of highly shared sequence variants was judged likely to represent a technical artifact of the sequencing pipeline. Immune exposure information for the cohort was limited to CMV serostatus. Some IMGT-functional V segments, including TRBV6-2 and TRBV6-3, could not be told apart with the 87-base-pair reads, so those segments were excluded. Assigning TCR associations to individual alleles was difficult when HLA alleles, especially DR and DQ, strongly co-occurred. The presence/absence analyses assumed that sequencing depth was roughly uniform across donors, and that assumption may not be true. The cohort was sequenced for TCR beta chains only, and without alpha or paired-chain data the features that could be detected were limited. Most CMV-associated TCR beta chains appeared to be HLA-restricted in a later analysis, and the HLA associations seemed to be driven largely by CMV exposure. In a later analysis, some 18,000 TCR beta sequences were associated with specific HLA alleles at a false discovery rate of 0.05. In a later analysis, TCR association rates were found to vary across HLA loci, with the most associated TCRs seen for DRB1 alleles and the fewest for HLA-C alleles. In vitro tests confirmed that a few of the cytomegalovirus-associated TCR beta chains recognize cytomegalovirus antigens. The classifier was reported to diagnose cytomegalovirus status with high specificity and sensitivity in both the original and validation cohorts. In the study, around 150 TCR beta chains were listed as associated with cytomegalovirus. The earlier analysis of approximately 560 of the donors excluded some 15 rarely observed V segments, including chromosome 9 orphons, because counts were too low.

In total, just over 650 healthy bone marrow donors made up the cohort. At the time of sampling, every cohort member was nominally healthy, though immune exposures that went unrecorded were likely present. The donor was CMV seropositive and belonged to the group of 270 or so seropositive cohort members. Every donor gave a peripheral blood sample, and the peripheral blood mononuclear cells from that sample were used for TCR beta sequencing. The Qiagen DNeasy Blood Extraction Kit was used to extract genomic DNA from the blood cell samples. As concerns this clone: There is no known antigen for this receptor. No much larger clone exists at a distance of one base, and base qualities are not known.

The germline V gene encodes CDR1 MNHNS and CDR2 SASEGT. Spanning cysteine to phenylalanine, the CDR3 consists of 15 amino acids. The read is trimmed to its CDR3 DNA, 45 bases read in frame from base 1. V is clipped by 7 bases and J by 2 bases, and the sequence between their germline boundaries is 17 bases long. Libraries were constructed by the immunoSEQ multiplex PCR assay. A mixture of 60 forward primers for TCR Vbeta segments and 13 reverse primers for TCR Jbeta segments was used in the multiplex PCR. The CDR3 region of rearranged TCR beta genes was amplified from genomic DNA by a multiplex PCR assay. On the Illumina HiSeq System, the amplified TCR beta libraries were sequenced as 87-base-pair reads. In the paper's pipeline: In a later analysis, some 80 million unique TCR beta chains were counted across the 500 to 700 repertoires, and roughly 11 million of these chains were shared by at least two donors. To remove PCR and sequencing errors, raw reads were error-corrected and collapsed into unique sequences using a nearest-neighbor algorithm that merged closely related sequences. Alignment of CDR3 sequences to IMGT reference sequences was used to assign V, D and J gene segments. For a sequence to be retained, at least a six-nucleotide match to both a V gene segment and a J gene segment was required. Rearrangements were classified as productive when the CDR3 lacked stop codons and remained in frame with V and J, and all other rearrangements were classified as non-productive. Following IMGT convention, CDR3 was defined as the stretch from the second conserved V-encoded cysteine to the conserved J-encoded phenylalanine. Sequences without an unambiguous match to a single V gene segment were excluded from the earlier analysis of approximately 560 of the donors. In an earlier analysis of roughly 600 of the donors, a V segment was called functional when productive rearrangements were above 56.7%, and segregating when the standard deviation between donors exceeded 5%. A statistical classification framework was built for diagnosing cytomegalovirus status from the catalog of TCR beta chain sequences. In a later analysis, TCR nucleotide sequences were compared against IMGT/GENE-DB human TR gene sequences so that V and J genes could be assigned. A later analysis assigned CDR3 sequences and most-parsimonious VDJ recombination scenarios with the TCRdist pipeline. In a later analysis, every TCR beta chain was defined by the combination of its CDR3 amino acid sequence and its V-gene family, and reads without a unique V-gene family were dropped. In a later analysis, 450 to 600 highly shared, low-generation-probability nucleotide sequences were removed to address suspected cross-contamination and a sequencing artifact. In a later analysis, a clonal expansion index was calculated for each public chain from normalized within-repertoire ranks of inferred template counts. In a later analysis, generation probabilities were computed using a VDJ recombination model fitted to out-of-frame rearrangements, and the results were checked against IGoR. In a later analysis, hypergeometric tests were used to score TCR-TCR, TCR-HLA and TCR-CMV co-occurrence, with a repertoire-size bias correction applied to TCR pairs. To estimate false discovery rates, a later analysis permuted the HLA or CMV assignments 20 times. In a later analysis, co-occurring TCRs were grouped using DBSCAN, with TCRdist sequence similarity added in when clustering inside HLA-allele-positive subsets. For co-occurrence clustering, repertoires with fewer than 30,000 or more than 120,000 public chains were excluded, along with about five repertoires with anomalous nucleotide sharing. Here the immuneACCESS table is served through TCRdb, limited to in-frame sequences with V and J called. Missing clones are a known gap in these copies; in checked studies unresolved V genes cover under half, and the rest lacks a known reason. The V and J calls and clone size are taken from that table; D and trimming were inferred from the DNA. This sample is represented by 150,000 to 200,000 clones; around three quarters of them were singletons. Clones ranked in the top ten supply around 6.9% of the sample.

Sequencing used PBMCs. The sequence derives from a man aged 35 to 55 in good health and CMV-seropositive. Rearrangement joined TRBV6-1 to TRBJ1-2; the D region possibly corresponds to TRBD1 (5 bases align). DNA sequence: TGTGCCAGCAAAGTCCCCACGGGGGAGAACTATGGCTACACCTTC. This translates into CASKVPTGENYGYTF.